This TCR beta chain was captured by sequencing in a study of siplizumab effects on memory and regulatory T cells. This CDR3 region has 14 residues. V was clipped by 4 bases and J by 2 bases, with 15 bases between them. CDR1 and CDR2 (germline): GTSNPN, SVGIG (reference sequence). This table comes from immunoSEQ multiplex PCR, and its TCRdb copy is limited to in-frame clones, with some not included. The table shows approximately 100,000 clones, with roughly 94% occurring only once. This clone was detected once. The V and J genes are TRBV30 and TRBJ2-7; either TRBD1 or TRBD2 may fit D (5 bases each). This receptor was identified in a human donor in good health. Sequenced material: Tregs sorted from blood. CDR3: CAWNRDGYTYEQYF. The CDR3 DNA sequence: TGTGCCTGGAATCGGGACGGTTATACCTACGAGCAGTACTTC.